This T cell receptor (beta chain) originates from a study of blood T cell repertoires in COVID-19. The overall study: COVID-19 samples collected from the United States, Italy and Spain covered acute and convalescent phases. From T cells, B-cell-depleted T cells, or PBMCs came the material, which was cDNA or gDNA.

CDR3 length: 11 residues. V was clipped by 2 bases and J by 11 bases, with 7 bases between them. Per the germline V gene, CDR1 is KGHDR and CDR2 is SFDVKD. In the study's own analysis: Estimates of nucleated cell counts were drawn from the amplification of reference gene primers. Measured with immunoSEQ multiplex PCR; TCRdb has only the in-frame clones, and not every one. Clone size and the V and J calls come from that table; the DNA yielded D and trimming. Here the sample spans fewer than 350,000 clones, approximately 86% being singletons. Sample: peripheral blood. The TCR was taken from a woman in her thirties who had recovered from COVID-19. This chain joins TRBV24-1 and TRBJ2-3, with a weak D call TRBD1 (5 bases). The CDR3 region is CATSDWGGQYF. DNA for the CDR3: TGTGCCACCAGTGATTGGGGCGGGCAGTATTTT.